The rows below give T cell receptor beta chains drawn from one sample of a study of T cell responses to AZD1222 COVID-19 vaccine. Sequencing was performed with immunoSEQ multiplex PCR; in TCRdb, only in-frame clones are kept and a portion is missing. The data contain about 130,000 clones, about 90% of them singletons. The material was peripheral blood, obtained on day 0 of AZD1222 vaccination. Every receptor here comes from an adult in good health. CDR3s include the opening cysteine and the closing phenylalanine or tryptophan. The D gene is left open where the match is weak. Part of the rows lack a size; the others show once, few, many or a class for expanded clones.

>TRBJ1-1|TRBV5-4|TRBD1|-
CASSLDRGRTEAFF
TGTGCCAGCAGCTTGGACAGGGGGCGCACTGAAGCTTTCTTT
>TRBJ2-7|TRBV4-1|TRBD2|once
CASSPRSGSNHEQYF
TGCGCCAGCAGCCCCCGTAGCGGGAGTAACCACGAGCAGTACTTC
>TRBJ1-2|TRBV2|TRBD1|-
CASSTGGAVWGYTF
TGTGCCAGCAGTACAGGGGGCGCCGTGTGGGGCTACACCTTC
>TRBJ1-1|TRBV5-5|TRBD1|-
CASSTDRATEAFF
TGTGCCAGCAGCACCGACAGGGCCACTGAAGCTTTCTTT
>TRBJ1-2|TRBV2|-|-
CASSENTETNYGYTF
TGTGCCAGCAGTGAAAATACGGAGACTAACTATGGCTACACCTTC
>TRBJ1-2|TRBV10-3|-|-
CAISDSRQLANYGYTF
TGTGCCATCAGTGATTCCAGGCAGCTAGCTAACTATGGCTACACCTTC
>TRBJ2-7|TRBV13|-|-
CASSLGTRSYEQYF
TGTGCCAGCAGCTTAGGTACCAGGTCCTACGAGCAGTACTTC
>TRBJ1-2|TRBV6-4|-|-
CASSPGTDYGYTF
TGTGCCAGCAGTCCCGGGACGGACTATGGCTACACCTTC
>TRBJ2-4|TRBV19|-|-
CASSIDGAIAKNIQYF
TGTGCCAGTAGTATAGACGGGGCGATAGCCAAAAACATTCAGTACTTC
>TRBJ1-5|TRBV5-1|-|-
CASSLEGNSNQPQHF
TGCGCCAGCAGCTTGGAGGGGAATAGCAATCAGCCCCAGCATTTT
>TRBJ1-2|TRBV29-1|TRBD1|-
CSVEKRPTGAGGYTF
TGCAGCGTAGAGAAGCGTCCGACAGGGGCAGGTGGCTACACCTTC
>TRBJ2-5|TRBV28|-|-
CASRDRVSYQETQYF
TGTGCCAGCAGGGACCGTGTCTCGTACCAAGAGACCCAGTACTTC
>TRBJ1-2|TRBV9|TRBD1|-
CASSPGQDGGYTF
TGTGCCAGCAGCCCTGGACAGGATGGAGGCTACACCTTC
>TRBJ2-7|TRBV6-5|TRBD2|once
CAISREGTAYEQYF
TGTGCCATCTCGCGGGAGGGAACAGCCTACGAGCAGTACTTC
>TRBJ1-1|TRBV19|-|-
CASSIEGRSEAFF
TGTGCCAGTAGTATAGAAGGCAGGTCTGAAGCTTTCTTT
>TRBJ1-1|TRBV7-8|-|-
CASSLTTDFEAFF
TGTGCCAGCAGCTTAACGACAGACTTTGAAGCTTTCTTT
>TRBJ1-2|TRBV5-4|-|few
CASSLKDVYGYTF
TGTGCCAGCAGCTTGAAAGACGTCTATGGCTACACCTTC
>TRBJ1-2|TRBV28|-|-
CASSLTGSYGYTF
TGTGCCAGCAGCCTGACAGGTAGCTATGGCTACACCTTC
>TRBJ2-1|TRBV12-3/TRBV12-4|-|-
CASSLAGGDEQFF
TGTGCCAGCAGTTTAGCGGGGGGTGATGAGCAGTTCTTC
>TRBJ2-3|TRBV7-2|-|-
CASSGAHTDTQYF
TGTGCCAGCAGCGGGGCCCACACAGATACGCAGTATTTT
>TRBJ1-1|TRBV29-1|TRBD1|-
CSADRSKNTEAFF
TGCAGCGCGGACAGGTCCAAGAACACTGAAGCTTTCTTT
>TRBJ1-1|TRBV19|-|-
CASSIAPNTEAFF
TGTGCCAGTAGTATAGCCCCGAACACTGAAGCTTTCTTT
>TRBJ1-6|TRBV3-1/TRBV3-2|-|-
CASSPQGAVSYNSPLHF
TGTGCCAGCAGCCCGCAGGGTGCAGTCTCCTATAATTCACCCCTCCACTTT
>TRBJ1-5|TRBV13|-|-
CASSAGPSNQPQHF
TGTGCCAGCAGTGCGGGTCCCAGCAATCAGCCCCAGCATTTT
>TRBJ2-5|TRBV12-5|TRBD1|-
CASGFTGGGGQETQYF
TGTGCTAGTGGTTTTACAGGGGGAGGTGGTCAAGAGACCCAGTACTTC
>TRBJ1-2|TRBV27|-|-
CASRMGAGRVGDYGYTF
TGTGCCAGCAGAATGGGTGCAGGGCGCGTGGGGGACTATGGCTACACCTTC
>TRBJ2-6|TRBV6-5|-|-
CASSYFSSSGANVLTF
TGTGCCAGCAGTTACTTTAGTAGCTCTGGGGCCAACGTCCTGACTTTC
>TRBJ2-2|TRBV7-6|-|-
CASSLQGRSTGELFF
TGTGCCAGCAGCTTACAGGGGCGATCCACCGGGGAGCTGTTTTTT